What follows are 22 T cell receptor beta chains derived from one specimen sequenced in a study of T-cell memory formation after mild COVID-19. Each CDR3 protein is one row after TCRdb ran MiXCR on the 5' RACE reads. Among 200,000 to 250,000 distinct CDR3 sequences listed, roughly 27% were seen once. Sequenced input: PBMCs or a T cell subset sorted from them (not recorded which). These receptors originate from an adult woman who had mild COVID-19 (a few samples of this study predate the infection). Cell type and time point are not known.

This chain connects TRBV7-8 to TRBJ1-1; D unresolved. Trimming took 0 bases from V and 6 from J, leaving 11 bases between them. This CDR3 has 14 amino acids. Germline CDR1 SGHVS, CDR2 FQNEAQ. CDR3 loop: CASSLARGQAEAFF. The CDR3 DNA is TGTGCCAGCAGCTTAGCGCGGGGTCAAGCTGAAGCTTTCTTT.

The chain recombines TRBV6-2 or TRBV6-3 with TRBJ1-1; D unresolved. CDR1 is MNHEY, CDR2 SVGEGT, per germline. V was trimmed by 5 bases and J by 1 base, leaving 11 bases between them. CDR3 length: 14 amino acids. In DNA form, the CDR3 reads TGTGCCAGCAGTCCGGACCTCCCGAACACTGAAGCTTTCTTT. Its protein is CASSPDLPNTEAFF.

This clonotype came up a few times. This rearrangement joins TRBV24-1 to TRBJ2-3; D unclear. The CDR3 totals 20 residues. Looked up from germline, CDR1 is KGHDR and CDR2 is SFDVKD. The V end was cut by 4 bases, the J end by 1 base, with 26 bases between. The CDR3 DNA reads as TGTGCCACCAGTGACATAACCTCGGGCAGTGGACCAGTGGGCACAGATACGCAGTATTTT. Translating it yields CATSDITSGSGPVGTDTQYF.

This clonotype turned up a few times. The V call is TRBV24-1, the J call TRBJ2-2; TRBD1 aligns across 9 bases. V was clipped by 2 bases and J by 7 bases; unmatched bases: 13. Germline assignment: CDR1 KGHDR and CDR2 SFDVKD. This CDR3 has 18 residues. As DNA, the CDR3 is TGTGCCACCAGTGATTCGACGCGCAAAGGGACAGGGTTCGGGGAGCTGTTTTTT. The encoded protein is CATSDSTRKGTGFGELFF.

V and J are TRBV5-1 and TRBJ2-3; no definite D call. V dropped 4 bases and J dropped 6 bases, with 12 bases sitting between them. CDR3 length: 13 residues. Germline-derived CDR1 and CDR2 are SGHRS and YFSETQ. The CDR3 coding sequence is TGCGCCAGCAGCCCGCCAGATGGGGATACGCAGTATTTT. Its protein is CASSPPDGDTQYF.

This clonotype was found a few times. The rearrangement links TRBV7-9 to TRBJ2-1; either TRBD1 or TRBD2 may supply D (5 bases each). This CDR3 has 12 residues. The V end was cut by 5 bases, the J end by 8 bases, with 10 bases between. Per germline, CDR1 SEHNR and CDR2 FQNEAQ (reference sequence). CDR3 in amino acids: CASSQGRYEQFF. As DNA, the CDR3 is TGTGCCAGCAGCCAGGGACGGTATGAGCAGTTCTTC.

V gene TRBV5-6 combines with J gene TRBJ2-7; D is unclear. Trimming took 2 bases from V and 3 from J, leaving 15 bases between them. CDR3 size: 15 residues. Germline V gene lookup returns CDR1 SGHDT and CDR2 YYEEEE. The CDR3 sequence is CASSFARLKHYEQYF. DNA for the CDR3: TGTGCCAGCAGCTTTGCCCGGTTGAAGCACTACGAGCAGTACTTC.

This clonotype was recorded at least ten times. The chain uses TRBV7-9 and TRBJ2-2; maybe TRBD2 (6 bases). The CDR3 length is 17 residues. Trimming left V 5 bases short and J 1 base short, with 17 bases between. Germline CDR1 SEHNR, CDR2 FQNEAQ (reference sequence). CDR3 coding DNA: TGTGCCAGCAGCGGCTACTGGGGGGAGCTGAACACCGGGGAGCTGTTTTTT. It translates to CASSGYWGELNTGELFF. The variable domain in full, with the rest retrieved from reference TRBV7-9 and TRBJ2-2, is DTGVSQNPRHKITKRGQNVTFRCDPISEHNRLYWYRQTLGQGPEFLTYFQNEAQLEKSRLLSDRFSAERPKGSFSTLEIQRTEQGDSAMYLCASSGYWGELNTGELFFGEGSRLTVL.

The chain couples TRBV6-2 or TRBV6-3 to TRBJ2-3; D is unclear. V lost 1 base to trimming and J lost 7 bases, with 6 bases between them. The CDR3 length is 12 residues. Germline V gene lookup returns CDR1 MNHEY and CDR2 SVGEGT. The CDR3 DNA reads as TGTGCCAGCAGTTACTTTCCAAATACGCAGTATTTT. Translated, it gives CASSYFPNTQYF.

The chain employs TRBV20-1 and TRBJ1-5; D uncertain. The CDR3 covers 14 residues. V lost 2 bases to trimming and J lost 11 bases, with 19 bases between them. Germline loops: CDR1 DFQATT, CDR2 SNEGSKA (reference sequence). The CDR3 is CSARTPRSDLAQHF. The CDR3 nucleotides read TGCAGTGCTAGAACCCCCCGGTCCGATTTGGCCCAGCATTTT.

The genes are TRBV29-1 and TRBJ1-2, with a weak D call TRBD1 (6 bases). The V end was cut by 7 bases, the J end by 4 bases, with 16 bases between. The CDR3 sequence is 13 residues long. CDR1 and CDR2 from the germline V gene are SQVTM and ANQGSEA. CDR3 in amino acids: CSAGQPGGYGYTF. As DNA, the CDR3 is TGCAGCGCCGGACAGCCAGGAGGCTATGGCTACACCTTC.

This clonotype was counted only a few times. The chain couples TRBV12-3 or TRBV12-4 to TRBJ2-7; D is undetermined. This CDR3 comprises 14 residues. The ends were cut back, 7 bases at V and 3 bases at J, with 16 bases in the middle. The CDR3 loop is CASTSRATDYEQYF. The CDR3 nucleotides are TGTGCCAGCACCTCTCGGGCTACCGACTACGAGCAGTACTTC.

V usage is TRBV13 and J usage is TRBJ2-7; D is unresolved. Germline-derived CDR1 and CDR2 are PRHDT and FYEKMQ (reference sequence). Trimming pared 1 base from V and 5 bases from J, leaving 9 bases between. There are 13 residues in the CDR3. In DNA form, the CDR3 reads TGTGCCAGCAGCTTAGTTCCCAATGACGAGCAGTACTTC. Its translation is CASSLVPNDEQYF.

CDR3 residues: CASSSPWTGRTEAFF. The DNA of the CDR3 is TGTGCCAGCAGTTCCCCCTGGACAGGCCGCACTGAAGCTTTCTTT. The chain recombines TRBV12-3 or TRBV12-4 with TRBJ1-1; 7 nucleotides match TRBD1. The CDR3 is made up of 15 amino acids. V was clipped by 4 bases and J by 4 bases; unmatched bases: 9.

V and J are TRBV3-1 and TRBJ2-2; D not resolved. There are 11 residues in the CDR3. V was clipped by 8 bases and J by 6 bases, with 7 bases between them. Germline V gene data show CDR1 as LGHDT and CDR2 as YNNKEL (reference sequence). The CDR3 DNA is TGTGCCAGCGGCACTCCCGGGGAGCTGTTTTTT. This codes for CASGTPGELFF.

The gene calls are TRBV7-6 and TRBJ2-1; D unresolved. Germline V gene sequence: CDR1 SGHVS, CDR2 FNYEAQ. The CDR3 runs to 17 residues. The V gene lost 5 bases and the J gene lost 3 bases, with 20 bases spanning the gap. The CDR3 sequence: CASSPPSARSDYNEQFF. The CDR3 nucleotides are TGTGCCAGCAGCCCACCGAGCGCGAGATCGGACTACAATGAGCAGTTCTTC.

The V and J genes are TRBV7-2 and TRBJ1-5; tentatively, D is TRBD1 (6 bases). CDR3 size: 15 residues. V dropped 1 base and J dropped 7 bases, with 14 bases sitting between them. Germline V lookup: CDR1 SGHTA, CDR2 FQGNSA. The CDR3 sequence: CASSLVTGRGQPQHF. The CDR3 DNA sequence: TGTGCCAGCAGCTTAGTCACAGGGCGGGGACAGCCCCAGCATTTT.

This clonotype was counted between two and nine times. The J gene is TRBJ2-3, the V gene TRBV7-9, with D unclear. The CDR3 consists of 15 residues. Germline assignment: CDR1 SEHNR and CDR2 FQNEAQ (reference sequence). V gave up 7 bases and J gave up 0 bases, with 14 bases separating them. CDR3 sequence: CASKNLGPSTDTQYF. In DNA, the CDR3 is TGTGCCAGCAAGAATCTAGGACCTAGCACAGATACGCAGTATTTT.

The rearrangement joins TRBV5-1 to TRBJ1-2; no reliable D call. V shed 0 bases and J shed 4 bases, with 7 bases lying between them. Germline CDR1 is SGHRS and CDR2 is YFSETQ. This CDR3 is built from 13 residues. CDR3 nucleotide sequence: TGCGCCAGCAGCTTGGCTTCGGTCTATGGCTACACCTTC. This sequence encodes CASSLASVYGYTF.

This clonotype was seen only a few times. V gene TRBV30 combines with J gene TRBJ2-7; D perhaps matches TRBD2 (6 bases). V lost 1 base and J 3 bases, leaving 10 bases between the germline ends. Looked up from germline, CDR1 is GTSNPN and CDR2 is SVGIG (reference sequence). The CDR3 loop spans 13 amino acids. DNA of the CDR3: TGTGCCTGGAGTGCGGGGGACGGCTACGAGCAGTACTTC. Protein product: CAWSAGDGYEQYF.

The gene calls are TRBV2 and TRBJ2-5, with 11 nucleotides matching TRBD2. The CDR3 is made up of 15 amino acids. The V segment lost 4 bases and the J segment 5 bases; nucleotides outside the gene matches: 6. Germline V gives CDR1 SNHLY, CDR2 FYNNEI. The CDR3 coding sequence is TGTGCCAGCAGTGGAACTAGCGGGGGATCTGAGACCCAGTACTTC. This gives the protein CASSGTSGGSETQYF. Looking up the rest from reference TRBV2 and TRBJ2-5 gives the full variable domain: EPEVTQTPSHQVTQMGQEVILRCVPISNHLYFYWYRQILGQKVEFLVSFYNNEISEKSEIFDDQFSVERPDGSNFTLKIRSTKLEDSAMYFCASSGTSGGSETQYFGPGTRLLVL.

This clonotype turned up a few times. This sequence joins TRBV7-6 and TRBJ1-5, with 7 bases identical to TRBD1. From germline, CDR1 is SGHVS and CDR2 FNYEAQ. CDR3 length equals 15 residues. With 5 bases clipped from V and 1 base from J, the junction kept 5 bases outside the gene matches. CDR3 amino acids: CASSRRQGSNQPQHF. The CDR3 DNA reads as TGTGCCAGCAGCCGACGACAGGGAAGCAATCAGCCCCAGCATTTT.